This T cell receptor beta chain was obtained from a study of T cells in Graves' hyperthyroidism and ophthalmopathy. Findings of the study overall: Most clonotypes that expanded in the thyroid above 0.001 also showed up in blood. Ophthalmopathy was model-predicted a median about 6 months pre-onset.

Stable disease denoted Graves' hyperthyroidism without ophthalmopathy progression within 18 months. Each patient was aged 18 to 65 and had newly diagnosed hyperthyroidism of under 2 months' duration. Trimming cost V 2 bases and J 3 bases; bases outside gene matches: 11. Germline assignment: CDR1 MGHRA and CDR2 YSYEKL. The CDR3 is 17 residues long. Authors of the study amplified TCR beta CDR3 regions from RNA transcripts. Using the HTBI primer set, a first-round RT-PCR was run on the TCR CDR3. MiXCR was run by TCRdb on the multiplex PCR reads, yielding one entry per CDR3 protein. The data show fewer than 650,000 distinct CDR3 sequences, with 14% seen just once and about 15% held by the top ten. Only a few counts were recorded for this clonotype. As yet, its antigen is unknown.

The sample taken for sequencing was blood. The TCR originated in a middle-aged woman with Graves' hyperthyroidism. This chain uses TRBV4-1 with TRBJ2-5; 8 nucleotides line up with TRBD1. The DNA for the CDR3 is TGCGCCAGCAGCCAATCCCGAGGACAGGGCCCTGAAGAGACCCAGTACTTC. Translation gives CASSQSRGQGPEETQYF.